This T cell receptor beta chain comes out of a study of CD8+ T cells in alopecia areata. Extracted RNA was reverse transcribed, and the resulting cDNA served as sequencing template. TCRdb's table, derived via immunoSEQ multiplex PCR, lists solely in-frame clones and lacks some. In the table there are about 8,900 clones, approximately 70% of which are singletons. The CDR3 spans 13 residues. The V and J ends lost 8 bases and 5 bases respectively, with 13 bases between them. The germline V gene encodes CDR1 ENHRY and CDR2 SYGVKD. From alopecia areata patients, lesional scalp punch biopsies and peripheral blood were collected.

Sequencing was done on a sample of skin. The genes are TRBV10-3 and TRBJ2-1; D uncertain. This clonotype was obtained from a human donor with alopecia areata. The CDR3 spells CAISTPQNNEQFF. CDR3 bases: TGTGCCATCTCCACTCCACAAAACAATGAGCAGTTCTTC.